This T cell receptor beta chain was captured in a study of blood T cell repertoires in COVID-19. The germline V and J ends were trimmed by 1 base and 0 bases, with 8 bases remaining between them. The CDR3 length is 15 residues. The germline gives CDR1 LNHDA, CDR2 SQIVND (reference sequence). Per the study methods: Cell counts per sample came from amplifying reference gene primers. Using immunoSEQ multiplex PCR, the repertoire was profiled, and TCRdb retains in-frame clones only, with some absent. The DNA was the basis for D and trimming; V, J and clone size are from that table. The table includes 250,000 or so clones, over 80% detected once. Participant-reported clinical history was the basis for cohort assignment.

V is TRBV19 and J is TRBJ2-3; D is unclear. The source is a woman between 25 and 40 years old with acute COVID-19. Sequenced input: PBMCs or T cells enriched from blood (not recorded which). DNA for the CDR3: TGTGCCAGTAGTATAGCCGGTATTAGCACAGATACGCAGTATTTT. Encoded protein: CASSIAGISTDTQYF.